Below, 28 T cell receptor beta chains from the same sample are listed, as sequenced in a study of blood T cell repertoires in COVID-19. The data were produced by immunoSEQ multiplex PCR, yet TCRdb's version contains in-frame clones alone and is incomplete. The sample carries around 300,000 clones, 80% to 90% recorded once. The specimen sequenced was PBMCs or T cells enriched from blood (not recorded which). These receptors were obtained from a woman aged 18-35 years who had recovered from COVID-19.

The J gene is TRBJ1-2, the V gene TRBV18, with TRBD1 matching 9 bases. Per the germline V gene, CDR1 is KGHSH and CDR2 is LQKENI. CDR3 length: 12 residues. Germline trimming cut 3 bases from V and 11 bases from J; bases unmatched to any gene: 4. Written as DNA, the CDR3 is TGTGCCAGCTCACCGGGACAGGGTCAGTACACCTTC. It codes for CASSPGQGQYTF.

Only a few counts were recorded for this clone. The chain joins TRBV6-1 to TRBJ1-6, with D possibly matching TRBD1 (5 bases). Germline CDR1 reads MNHNS; CDR2 reads SASEGT. Trimming took 1 base from V and 8 from J, leaving 9 bases between them. The CDR3 contains 14 residues. CDR3 protein: CASSEVRQHSPLHF. CDR3 nucleotide sequence: TGTGCCAGCAGTGAAGTGAGACAGCATTCACCCCTCCACTTT.

The V gene is TRBV11-3, the J gene TRBJ2-1; TRBD1 aligns across 12 bases. Germline CDR1 is SGHNT and CDR2 is YENEEA. This CDR3 contains 16 residues. V trimming: 5 bases; J trimming: 7 bases; junction bases outside the gene matches: 9. The CDR3 spells CASSLRGQGARNEQFF. DNA for the CDR3: TGTGCCAGCAGCCTGAGGGGACAGGGGGCGAGGAATGAGCAGTTCTTC.

V usage is TRBV4-2 and J usage is TRBJ1-3; TRBD1 aligns across 11 bases. V was clipped by 4 bases and J by 0 bases; unmatched bases: 5. The CDR3 consists of 17 residues. Germline V gene data show CDR1 as LGHNA and CDR2 as YNFKEQ. The CDR3 spells CASSPRTGGLSGNTIYF. CDR3 nucleotides: TGTGCCAGCAGCCCCAGGACAGGGGGCCTCTCTGGAAACACCATATATTTT.

This rearrangement joins TRBV2 to TRBJ1-6; no definite D call. Germline V gives CDR1 SNHLY, CDR2 FYNNEI. This CDR3 is built from 14 residues. V dropped 4 bases and J dropped 9 bases, with 13 bases sitting between them. The CDR3 here is CASSGEVGGSPLHF. The DNA for the CDR3 is TGTGCCAGCAGTGGGGAGGTCGGCGGTTCACCCCTCCACTTT.

The genes are TRBV3-1 (or the pseudogene TRBV3-2) and TRBJ1-1; TRBD1 agrees at 9 bases. Germline CDR1 and CDR2: LGHDT and YNNKEL (reference sequence). The V segment lost 0 bases and the J segment 8 bases; nucleotides outside the gene matches: 4. The CDR3 covers 14 residues. CDR3 bases: TGTGCCAGCAGCCAAGACGACAGGGGGAACGAAGCTTTCTTT. Translated: CASSQDDRGNEAFF.

This clone was detected a few times. The CDR3 reads CASSYRGLGTEAFF. Here the CDR3 DNA reads TGTGCCAGCAGTTACAGGGGGCTGGGGACTGAAGCTTTCTTT. The V gene is TRBV6-5, the J gene TRBJ1-1; 7 bases agree with TRBD1. Per the germline V gene, CDR1 is MNHEY and CDR2 is SVGAGI. This CDR3 contains 14 residues. V shed 2 bases, J shed 5 bases, and the junction held 5 bases outside the gene matches.

V usage is TRBV3-1 (or the pseudogene TRBV3-2) and J usage is TRBJ2-3; TRBD2 might be the D (6 bases). Trimming pared 2 bases from V and 6 bases from J, leaving 6 bases between. Germline CDR1 is LGHDT and CDR2 is YNNKEL (reference sequence). The CDR3 loop spans 12 amino acids. The CDR3 loop reads CASSQRGDTQYF. The CDR3 DNA reads TGTGCCAGCAGCCAACGGGGGGATACGCAGTATTTT.

V is TRBV6-6 and J is TRBJ1-2; D may be TRBD1 (6 bases). CDR3 length: 13 residues. V was trimmed by 3 bases and J by 6 bases, leaving 11 bases between them. CDR1 MNHNY and CDR2 SVGAGI come from the germline V gene (reference sequence). The CDR3 DNA reads as TGTGCCAGCAGTTATGAGGGGGATCATGGCTACACCTTC. It encodes CASSYEGDHGYTF.

In its sample, this clone was seen once. The gene calls are TRBV10-3 and TRBJ1-2; 10 nucleotides align to TRBD1. Germline CDR1 reads ENHRY; CDR2 reads SYGVKD. The V gene end was trimmed by 6 bases and the J gene end by 7 bases; junction bases not matched to a gene: 5. CDR3 length equals 13 residues. The CDR3, as DNA: TGTGCCATCAGCCGACAGGGGGCCGGTGGCTACACCTTC. This encodes CAISRQGAGGYTF.

The chain carries TRBV4-1 and TRBJ2-5, with TRBD1 identical over 10 bases. Germline values: CDR1 MGHRA, CDR2 YSYEKL. The CDR3 extends over 15 amino acids. V lost 3 bases, J lost 3 bases, and 4 bases stayed unmatched. This CDR3 reads CASSQAGQGEETQYF. CDR3 DNA: TGCGCCAGCAGCCAGGCCGGACAGGGGGAAGAGACCCAGTACTTC.

V gene TRBV19 combines with J gene TRBJ1-5, with unresolved D. V shed 2 bases and J shed 2 bases, with 10 bases lying between them. Germline CDR1 LNHDA, CDR2 SQIVND (reference sequence). The CDR3 is 15 amino acids. CDR3: CASSIWAVGNQPQHF. CDR3 sequence (DNA): TGTGCCAGTAGTATATGGGCAGTTGGCAATCAGCCCCAGCATTTT.

The rearrangement joins TRBV19 to TRBJ1-2, with TRBD1 matching 10 bases. CDR3 length: 14 amino acids. After removal of 7 bases from V and 3 bases from J, the junction contained 5 bases not matched to a gene. Germline values: CDR1 LNHDA, CDR2 SQIVND (reference sequence). The CDR3, as DNA: TGTGCCAGTACCACCGGGACAGGGGACTATGGCTACACCTTC. Translation gives CASTTGTGDYGYTF.

The rearrangement links TRBV6-4 to TRBJ1-5; the D is unclear. The CDR3 extends over 13 amino acids. The V gene lost 4 bases and the J gene lost 7 bases, with 11 bases spanning the gap. CDR1 MRHNA and CDR2 SNTAGT come from the germline V gene. CDR3: CASSGPPGQPQHF. The CDR3 DNA reads as TGTGCCAGCAGTGGACCCCCCGGGCAGCCCCAGCATTTT.

This sequence joins TRBV28 and TRBJ2-2; no reliable D call. This CDR3 is built from 12 residues. Trimming cost V 6 bases and J 3 bases, with 5 bases left between them. Looked up from germline, CDR1 is MDHEN and CDR2 is SYDVKM. The CDR3 loop is CASSQYTGELFF. CDR3 DNA sequence: TGTGCCAGCAGCCAGTACACCGGGGAGCTGTTTTTT.

The gene calls are TRBV7-8 and TRBJ1-2; 11 bases agree with TRBD1. CDR3 size: 16 residues. Germline CDR1 and CDR2: SGHVS and FQNEAQ. J lost 2 bases, V lost 4 bases, and 6 bases had no gene match. The CDR3, as DNA: TGTGCCAGCAGCTCCGGGACAGGGGGGCTAAACTATGGCTACACCTTC. It codes for CASSSGTGGLNYGYTF.

This clone appeared a single time. V usage is TRBV29-1 and J usage is TRBJ2-7; maybe TRBD1 (6 bases). Germline CDR1 is SQVTM and CDR2 is ANQGSEA. V was trimmed by 6 bases and J by 8 bases, leaving 11 bases between them. CDR3 length equals 10 residues. CDR3 loop: CSVYREKQYF. In DNA, the CDR3 is TGCAGCGTCTACAGGGAAAAGCAGTACTTC.

The chain recombines TRBV2 with TRBJ1-1; no definite D call. This CDR3 has 12 residues. Trimming took off 5 bases at V and 5 bases at J, with 9 bases between the two ends. Germline V gene data show CDR1 as SNHLY and CDR2 as FYNNEI. The CDR3 here is CASSLLRTEAFF. In nucleotides, the CDR3 is TGTGCCAGCAGTTTACTCCGGACTGAAGCTTTCTTT.

The chain is built from TRBV5-1 and TRBJ2-7, with TRBD2 matching over 10 bases. V was pared by 3 bases and J by 2 bases, with 2 bases of the junction left unmatched. CDR1 is SGHRS and CDR2 is YFSETQ in the germline V gene. The CDR3 sequence is 14 residues long. The CDR3 loop is CASSWSGGAYEQYF. The CDR3 DNA is TGCGCCAGCAGCTGGAGCGGGGGGGCCTACGAGCAGTACTTC.

The chain recombines TRBV20-1 with TRBJ2-3; the D is unclear. This CDR3 contains 11 residues. V was shortened by 7 bases and J by 2 bases, with 7 bases between the two germline ends. The germline V gene has CDR1 DFQATT and CDR2 SNEGSKA (reference sequence). CDR3 coding DNA: TGCAGTGGGGCCTTCACAGATACGCAGTATTTT. Its translation: CSGAFTDTQYF.

V gene TRBV25-1 combines with J gene TRBJ1-1; D remains ambiguous. The germline V and J ends were trimmed by 6 bases and 6 bases, with 14 bases remaining between them. This CDR3 has 13 residues. Per the germline V gene, CDR1 is MGHDK and CDR2 is SYGVNS. The CDR3 loop reads CASRGIGSAEAFF. CDR3 bases: TGTGCCAGCAGGGGTATCGGGAGCGCTGAAGCTTTCTTT.

The chain has TRBV9 and TRBJ1-1; the match to TRBD1 covers 8 bases. J was trimmed by 1 base and V by 4 bases; bases with no gene match: 9. CDR3 length equals 16 residues. Germline V CDR1 and CDR2: SGDLS, YYNGEE. DNA of the CDR3: TGTGCCAGCAGCTCAGGACAGGGTTTGGGGAACACTGAAGCTTTCTTT. It specifies CASSSGQGLGNTEAFF.

The genes are TRBV5-1 and TRBJ1-6; 9 bases are a match to TRBD1. V lost 4 bases, J lost 7 bases, and 6 bases stayed unmatched. This CDR3 has 15 amino acids. The V gene's germline CDR1 is SGHRS and CDR2 YFSETQ. CDR3 residues: CASSITGTGNSPLHF. The CDR3 nucleotides are TGCGCCAGCAGCATTACCGGGACAGGGAATTCACCCCTCCACTTT.

The V call is TRBV7-8, the J call TRBJ2-7, with 9 bases matching TRBD1. V lost 5 bases and J lost 3; bases outside the gene matches: 8. Looked up from germline, CDR1 is SGHVS and CDR2 is FQNEAQ. This CDR3 contains 15 residues. The CDR3 DNA reads TGTGCCAGCAGCCCGACAGGGGGTTCGTTCTACGAGCAGTACTTC. Translating gives CASSPTGGSFYEQYF. Variable domain in full (rest from reference TRBV7-8 and TRBJ2-7): GAGVSQSPRYKVAKRGQDVALRCDPISGHVSLFWYQQALGQGPEFLTYFQNEAQLDKSGLPSDRFFAERPEGSVSTLKIQRTQQEDSAVYLCASSPTGGSFYEQYFGPGTRLTVT.

The chain has TRBV27 and TRBJ1-6; D is perhaps TRBD1 (5 bases). The CDR3 extends over 19 amino acids. The germline V and J ends were trimmed by 6 bases and 5 bases, with 26 bases remaining between them. CDR1 is MNHEY, CDR2 SMNVEV, per germline (reference sequence). The CDR3 protein is CASRVTGLGNWGNNSPLHF. In DNA form, the CDR3 reads TGTGCCAGCAGGGTTACAGGCTTGGGGAATTGGGGAAATAATTCACCCCTCCACTTT.

This clone was observed a single time. The J gene is TRBJ2-5, the V gene TRBV19, with a possible D match to TRBD1 (6 bases). Trimming removed 4 bases at V and 5 bases at J, with 11 bases between. CDR1 LNHDA and CDR2 SQIVND come from the germline V gene (reference sequence). The CDR3 length is 13 residues. The CDR3 bases are TGTGCCAGTAGTACAGGGGTGCGCGAGACCCAGTACTTC. It yields the protein CASSTGVRETQYF. Drawing the rest from reference TRBV19 and TRBJ2-5, the complete variable domain is DGGITQSPKYLFRKEGQNVTLSCEQNLNHDAMYWYRQDPGQGLRLIYYSQIVNDFQKGDIAEGYSVSREKKESFPLTVTSAQKNPTAFYLCASSTGVRETQYFGPGTRLLVL.

The chain is built from TRBV5-1 and TRBJ2-3; the match to TRBD2 covers 8 bases. Unmatched junction bases numbered 2, after V lost 0 bases and J lost 2 bases. The CDR3 length is 15 residues. Per the germline V gene, CDR1 is SGHRS and CDR2 is YFSETQ. CDR3 amino acids: CASSLVAGNTDTQYF. CDR3 nucleotides: TGCGCCAGCAGCTTGGTAGCGGGGAACACAGATACGCAGTATTTT.

The rearrangement links TRBV9 to TRBJ2-4, with a weak D call TRBD2 (5 bases). The CDR3 is 15 amino acids. V lost 0 bases to trimming and J lost 0 bases, with 7 bases between them. Germline CDR1 reads SGDLS; CDR2 reads YYNGEE. The CDR3 here is CASSVAGLAKNIQYF. CDR3 nucleotide sequence: TGTGCCAGCAGCGTAGCAGGACTAGCCAAAAACATTCAGTACTTC.